These T cell receptor beta chains were read from a single sample in a study of blood T cell repertoires in COVID-19. The protocol was immunoSEQ multiplex PCR, while the TCRdb copy is restricted to in-frame clones and leaves out a portion. The table includes over 200,000 clones, 88% detected once. Sequencing was performed on PBMCs or T cells enriched from blood (not recorded which). The receptor source for this set is a woman in her twenties or thirties who had been exposed to COVID-19. Each CDR3 is given with its conserved first and last residue. The D gene is left open where the match is weak. Clone size is given for some rows only: seen once, a few or many times, or a class if the clone is expanded.

d_gene	v_gene	abundance	j_gene	CDR3aa	CDR3nt
-	TRBV6-1	-	TRBJ1-6	CASSEGREPFSPLHF	TGTGCCAGCAGTGAAGGCAGGGAACCCTTTTCACCCCTCCACTTT
-	TRBV12-3/TRBV12-4	once	TRBJ1-1	CASRQVNTEAFF	TGTGCCAGCAGACAAGTGAACACTGAAGCTTTCTTT
TRBD2	TRBV27	-	TRBJ2-7	CASSLQVWLAGNEQYF	TGTGCCAGCAGTTTACAGGTCTGGCTAGCGGGAAACGAGCAGTACTTC
TRBD2	TRBV7-2	-	TRBJ2-7	CASSLVPSGIYEQYF	TGTGCCAGCAGCTTAGTCCCTAGCGGGATCTACGAGCAGTACTTC
-	TRBV4-1	many	TRBJ2-6	CASSQVASGANVLTF	TGCGCCAGCAGCCAAGTAGCATCTGGGGCCAACGTCCTGACTTTC
TRBD1	TRBV10-3	few	TRBJ1-1	CAISWDRENTEAFF	TGTGCCATCAGTTGGGACAGAGAGAACACTGAAGCTTTCTTT
TRBD1	TRBV28	-	TRBJ1-5	CASSRTGNQPQHF	TGTGCCAGCAGTAGGACAGGGAATCAGCCCCAGCATTTT
-	TRBV7-3	once	TRBJ2-2	CASSPIVGDTGELFF	TGTGCCAGCAGCCCTATCGTAGGGGACACCGGGGAGCTGTTTTTT
TRBD1	TRBV9	once	TRBJ1-1	CASSAGTGGGNTEAFF	TGTGCCAGCAGCGCTGGGACAGGGGGCGGAAACACTGAAGCTTTCTTT
-	TRBV7-9	-	TRBJ2-5	CASSSSYGETQYF	TGTGCCAGCAGCTCCTCGTACGGGGAGACCCAGTACTTC
TRBD1	TRBV4-1	-	TRBJ2-7	CASSQGTGGEAYEQYF	TGCGCCAGCAGCCAAGGCACAGGGGGCGAAGCCTACGAGCAGTACTTC
TRBD1	TRBV14	-	TRBJ2-3	CASSRWTGSFTVTDTQYF	TGTGCCAGCAGTCGATGGACAGGGTCCTTCACCGTCACAGATACGCAGTATTTT
-	TRBV30	-	TRBJ2-7	CAWRQGLGEQYF	TGTGCCTGGAGGCAGGGTTTGGGCGAGCAGTACTTC
-	TRBV6-5	-	TRBJ2-7	CASTKQRQGRFEQYF	TGTGCCAGCACAAAGCAGAGGCAGGGGCGGTTCGAGCAGTACTTC
-	TRBV10-3	-	TRBJ1-1	CAISARDTMNTEAFF	TGTGCCATCAGTGCACGGGACACCATGAACACTGAAGCTTTCTTT
-	TRBV21-1	once	TRBJ2-1	CATGGISGKGSYNEQFF	TGTGCCACAGGGGGGATTAGCGGGAAGGGCTCCTACAATGAGCAGTTCTTC
-	TRBV19	once	TRBJ1-1	CASNPVMAGATEAFF	TGTGCCAGTAACCCGGTCATGGCGGGAGCAACTGAAGCTTTCTTT
-	TRBV15	-	TRBJ1-1	CATSRDYSGEAFF	TGTGCCACCAGCAGAGATTATAGCGGTGAAGCTTTCTTT
-	TRBV28	-	TRBJ2-1	CASQLERTRSSYNEQFF	TGTGCCAGCCAACTGGAGCGGACCCGGAGCTCCTACAATGAGCAGTTCTTC
-	TRBV28	-	TRBJ2-7	CASSSPLTPYEQYF	TGTGCCAGCAGTTCCCCGCTAACCCCCTACGAGCAGTACTTC
TRBD1	TRBV19	-	TRBJ1-4	CASSRGQQNEKLFF	TGTGCCAGTAGCCGGGGACAGCAGAATGAAAAACTGTTTTTT
-	TRBV30	-	TRBJ2-3	CALGGTSSTDTQYF	TGTGCCTTAGGCGGGACCTCTAGCACAGATACGCAGTATTTT
TRBD1	TRBV5-6	-	TRBJ1-4	CASSSGQEDEKLFF	TGTGCCAGCAGTTCCGGACAGGAGGATGAAAAACTGTTTTTT
TRBD2	TRBV7-2	once	TRBJ2-5	CASSFRKPTSGRKETQYF	TGTGCCAGCAGCTTCCGCAAACCTACTAGCGGACGTAAAGAGACCCAGTACTTC
-	TRBV7-9	-	TRBJ1-2	CASSPVVGEILYGYTF	TGTGCCAGCAGCCCCGTGGTTGGGGAGATCCTCTATGGCTACACCTTC
TRBD1	TRBV12-5	-	TRBJ1-5	CASGPSDRVANQPQHF	TGTGCTAGTGGTCCCTCCGACAGGGTAGCCAATCAGCCCCAGCATTTT
-	TRBV29-1	once	TRBJ1-2	CSVRRGSYGYTF	TGCAGCGTTAGACGGGGATCCTATGGCTACACCTTC
-	TRBV19	-	TRBJ2-2	CASNRAGELFF	TGTGCCAGTAACAGGGCGGGGGAGCTGTTTTTT
TRBD2	TRBV29-1	-	TRBJ2-1	CSVEGTSGNWEQFF	TGCAGCGTTGAAGGGACTAGCGGGAACTGGGAGCAGTTCTTC